This is a list of T cell receptor beta chains from one sample in a study of Ad26.COV2.S vaccination and SARS-CoV-2 variants. Using immunoSEQ multiplex PCR, the repertoire was profiled, and TCRdb retains in-frame clones only, with some absent. This table has some 420,000 clones, over 75% appearing once. This specimen consisted of peripheral blood, obtained in a trial of Ad26.COV2.S vaccine versus placebo. The receptors derive from a person between 18 and 65 years old who received the Ad26.COV2.S COVID-19 vaccine or a placebo. The CDR3 runs from the conserved cysteine through the conserved F or W. Each record gives: V gene, clone size, D gene, J gene, CDR3 protein, CDR3 DNA. D genes are given only for firm matches. Rows may omit the clone size; those that give it use once, few, many or a size class.

v_call: TRBV29-1
clone_size: NA
d_call: TRBD2
j_call: TRBJ2-1
cdr3_aa: CSVEGGRGDYNEQFF
cdr3_nt: TGCAGCGTTGAAGGAGGGCGGGGGGACTACAATGAGCAGTTCTTC

v_call: TRBV9
clone_size: NA
d_call: TRBD1
j_call: TRBJ1-2
cdr3_aa: CASSHPLRQQGTDNYGYTF
cdr3_nt: TGTGCCAGCAGCCACCCCCTTCGACAACAGGGGACGGATAACTATGGCTACACCTTC

v_call: TRBV18
clone_size: once
d_call: NA
j_call: TRBJ1-2
cdr3_aa: CASSPPGSSYGYTF
cdr3_nt: TGTGCCAGCTCACCACCAGGATCATCCTATGGCTACACCTTC

v_call: TRBV6-2/TRBV6-3
clone_size: NA
d_call: NA
j_call: TRBJ1-5
cdr3_aa: CASSYRKVHSNQPQHF
cdr3_nt: TGTGCCAGCAGTTACCGTAAGGTCCATAGCAATCAGCCCCAGCATTTT

v_call: TRBV4-1
clone_size: NA
d_call: NA
j_call: TRBJ2-7
cdr3_aa: CASSPGFGYEQYF
cdr3_nt: TGCGCCAGCAGCCCAGGTTTCGGATACGAGCAGTACTTC

v_call: TRBV2
clone_size: once
d_call: NA
j_call: TRBJ1-2
cdr3_aa: CASSGWGQENYGYTF
cdr3_nt: TGTGCCAGCAGTGGATGGGGACAAGAAAACTATGGCTACACCTTC

v_call: TRBV6-4
clone_size: NA
d_call: TRBD1
j_call: TRBJ1-5
cdr3_aa: CASSDRGQTNQPQHF
cdr3_nt: TGTGCCAGCAGTGACAGGGGACAGACCAATCAGCCCCAGCATTTT

v_call: TRBV2
clone_size: NA
d_call: TRBD1
j_call: TRBJ1-5
cdr3_aa: CASSEAGTGILNQPQHF
cdr3_nt: TGTGCCAGCAGTGAAGCCGGGACAGGCATCCTGAATCAGCCCCAGCATTTT

v_call: TRBV15
clone_size: few
d_call: NA
j_call: TRBJ2-3
cdr3_aa: CATSRDLQTDTQYF
cdr3_nt: TGTGCCACCAGCAGAGATTTACAGACAGATACGCAGTATTTT

v_call: TRBV30
clone_size: few
d_call: NA
j_call: TRBJ1-6
cdr3_aa: CAPFFGAYNSPLHF
cdr3_nt: TGTGCCCCTTTCTTCGGTGCCTATAATTCACCCCTCCACTTT

v_call: TRBV6-5
clone_size: NA
d_call: NA
j_call: TRBJ2-7
cdr3_aa: CASSYTPAEQSYEQYF
cdr3_nt: TGTGCCAGCAGTTACACCCCCGCGGAACAGTCCTACGAGCAGTACTTC

v_call: TRBV6-5
clone_size: NA
d_call: NA
j_call: TRBJ2-5
cdr3_aa: CASSFRGGGLGETQYF
cdr3_nt: TGTGCCAGCAGTTTTCGTGGCGGGGGCCTGGGAGAGACCCAGTACTTC

v_call: TRBV14
clone_size: few
d_call: TRBD1
j_call: TRBJ2-7
cdr3_aa: CASSKPGQGAYEQYF
cdr3_nt: TGTGCCAGCAGCAAACCGGGACAGGGGGCCTACGAGCAGTACTTC

v_call: TRBV6-5
clone_size: NA
d_call: NA
j_call: TRBJ2-6
cdr3_aa: CASSPRGWGANVLTF
cdr3_nt: TGTGCCAGCAGCCCCAGGGGTTGGGGGGCCAACGTCCTGACTTTC

v_call: TRBV6-5
clone_size: NA
d_call: NA
j_call: TRBJ2-1
cdr3_aa: CASSYSRNNEQFF
cdr3_nt: TGTGCCAGCAGTTACTCGAGGAACAATGAGCAGTTCTTC

v_call: TRBV7-2
clone_size: NA
d_call: NA
j_call: TRBJ2-1
cdr3_aa: CASSLAPTSSYNEQFF
cdr3_nt: TGTGCCAGCAGCTTAGCTCCGACGAGCTCCTACAATGAGCAGTTCTTC

v_call: TRBV28
clone_size: NA
d_call: NA
j_call: TRBJ1-1
cdr3_aa: CASSSDRTNTEAFF
cdr3_nt: TGTGCCAGCAGCTCAGACAGAACCAACACTGAAGCTTTCTTT

v_call: TRBV7-9
clone_size: NA
d_call: NA
j_call: TRBJ1-3
cdr3_aa: CASSSDRFSGNTIYF
cdr3_nt: TGTGCCAGCAGCAGCGACAGGTTCTCTGGAAACACCATATATTTT

v_call: TRBV19
clone_size: NA
d_call: TRBD2
j_call: TRBJ2-5
cdr3_aa: CATNERAGEVTQYF
cdr3_nt: TGTGCCACTAACGAGAGGGCGGGGGAGGTGACCCAGTACTTC

v_call: TRBV5-1
clone_size: NA
d_call: NA
j_call: TRBJ1-3
cdr3_aa: CASSFGGRGNTIYF
cdr3_nt: TGCGCCAGCAGCTTTGGGGGCCGTGGAAACACCATATATTTT

v_call: TRBV6-5
clone_size: NA
d_call: TRBD2
j_call: TRBJ2-5
cdr3_aa: CASRTSGGQETQYF
cdr3_nt: TGTGCCAGCAGGACTAGCGGGGGACAAGAGACCCAGTACTTC

v_call: TRBV28
clone_size: NA
d_call: NA
j_call: TRBJ1-6
cdr3_aa: CASTESSYNSPLHF
cdr3_nt: TGTGCCAGCACGGAGAGCTCCTATAATTCACCCCTCCACTTT

v_call: TRBV7-2
clone_size: NA
d_call: NA
j_call: TRBJ2-1
cdr3_aa: CASSFRGNEQFF
cdr3_nt: TGTGCCAGCAGCTTCCGCGGCAATGAGCAGTTCTTC

v_call: TRBV15
clone_size: NA
d_call: NA
j_call: TRBJ2-7
cdr3_aa: CATSRAPTGPYEQYF
cdr3_nt: TGTGCCACCAGCAGAGCCCCGACAGGTCCCTACGAGCAGTACTTC

v_call: TRBV6-5
clone_size: NA
d_call: TRBD1
j_call: TRBJ1-5
cdr3_aa: CASSSGTGEQPQHF
cdr3_nt: TGTGCCAGCAGTTCCGGGACAGGGGAACAGCCCCAGCATTTT

v_call: TRBV3-1/TRBV3-2
clone_size: NA
d_call: NA
j_call: TRBJ1-1
cdr3_aa: CASSHGGATEAFF
cdr3_nt: TGTGCCAGCAGCCACGGGGGGGCCACTGAAGCTTTCTTT

v_call: TRBV7-7
clone_size: NA
d_call: NA
j_call: TRBJ2-7
cdr3_aa: CASSPWTEVGKYF
cdr3_nt: TGTGCTAGCAGCCCTTGGACAGAAGTCGGGAAGTACTTC

v_call: TRBV14
clone_size: NA
d_call: NA
j_call: TRBJ2-3
cdr3_aa: CASSPPLPNTQYF
cdr3_nt: TGTGCCAGCAGCCCCCCACTACCCAATACGCAGTATTTT

v_call: TRBV6-2/TRBV6-3
clone_size: NA
d_call: NA
j_call: TRBJ2-1
cdr3_aa: CASSGDLGAYNEQFF
cdr3_nt: TGTGCCAGCAGTGGGGACTTGGGGGCCTACAATGAGCAGTTCTTC

v_call: TRBV5-1
clone_size: NA
d_call: NA
j_call: TRBJ2-3
cdr3_aa: CASSLVPGMSPDTQYF
cdr3_nt: TGCGCCAGCAGCTTGGTCCCAGGGATGAGCCCAGATACGCAGTATTTT

v_call: TRBV5-1
clone_size: NA
d_call: TRBD1
j_call: TRBJ1-2
cdr3_aa: CASSLLTGNGYTF
cdr3_nt: TGCGCCAGCAGCTTACTGACAGGGAATGGCTACACCTTC

v_call: TRBV12-3/TRBV12-4
clone_size: NA
d_call: NA
j_call: TRBJ2-2
cdr3_aa: CASSASTGELFF
cdr3_nt: TGTGCCAGCAGCGCGTCGACCGGGGAGCTGTTTTTT

v_call: TRBV3-1/TRBV3-2
clone_size: NA
d_call: NA
j_call: TRBJ1-3
cdr3_aa: CASSQEYGTLSGNTIYF
cdr3_nt: TGTGCCAGCAGCCAAGAATACGGGACACTCTCTGGAAACACCATATATTTT

v_call: TRBV19
clone_size: NA
d_call: TRBD1
j_call: TRBJ1-6
cdr3_aa: CASSTRGGRGSPLHF
cdr3_nt: TGTGCCAGTAGTACCCGAGGGGGCAGGGGTTCACCCCTCCACTTT